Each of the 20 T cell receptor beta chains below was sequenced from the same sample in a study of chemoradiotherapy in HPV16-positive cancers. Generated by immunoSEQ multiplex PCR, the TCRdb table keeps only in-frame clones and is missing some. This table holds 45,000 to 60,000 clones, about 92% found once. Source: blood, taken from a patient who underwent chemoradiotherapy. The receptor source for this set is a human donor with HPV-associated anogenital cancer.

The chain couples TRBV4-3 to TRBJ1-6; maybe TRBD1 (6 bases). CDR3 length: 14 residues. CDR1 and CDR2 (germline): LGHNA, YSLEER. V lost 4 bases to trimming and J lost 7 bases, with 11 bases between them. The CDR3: CASSLRDTNSPLHF. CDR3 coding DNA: TGCGCCAGCAGCCTCCGGGACACGAATTCACCCCTCCACTTT.

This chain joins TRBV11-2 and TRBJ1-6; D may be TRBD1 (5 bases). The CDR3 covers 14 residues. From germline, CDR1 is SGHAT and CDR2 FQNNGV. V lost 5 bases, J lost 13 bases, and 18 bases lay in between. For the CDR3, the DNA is TGTGCCAGCAGCCCCAGGGCGGCGGACGGCCCCCTCCACTTT. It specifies CASSPRAADGPLHF.

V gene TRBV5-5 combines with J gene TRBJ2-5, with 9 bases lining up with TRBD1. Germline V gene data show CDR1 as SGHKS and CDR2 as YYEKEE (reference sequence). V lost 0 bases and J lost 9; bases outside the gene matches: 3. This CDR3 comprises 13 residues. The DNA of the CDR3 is TGTGCCAGCAGCTTGGACAGGGGGCCGCCCCAGTACTTC. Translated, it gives CASSLDRGPPQYF. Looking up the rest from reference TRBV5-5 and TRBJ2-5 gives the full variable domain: DAGVTQSPTHLIKTRGQQVTLRCSPISGHKSVSWYQQVLGQGPQFIFQYYEKEERGRGNFPDRFSARQFPNYSSELNVNALLLGDSALYLCASSLDRGPPQYFGPGTRLLVL.

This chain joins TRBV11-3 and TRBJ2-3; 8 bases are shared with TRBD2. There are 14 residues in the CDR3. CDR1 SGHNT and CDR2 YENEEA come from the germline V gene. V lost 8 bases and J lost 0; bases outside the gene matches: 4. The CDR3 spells CASGAGASTDTQYF. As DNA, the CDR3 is TGTGCCAGCGGAGCGGGGGCTAGCACAGATACGCAGTATTTT.

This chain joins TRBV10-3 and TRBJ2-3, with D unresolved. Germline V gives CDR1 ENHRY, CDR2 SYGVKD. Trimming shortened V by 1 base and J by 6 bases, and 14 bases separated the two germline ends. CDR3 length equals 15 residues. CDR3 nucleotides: TGTGCCATCAGTGAGTTAAGTAAGGGTTTGGATACGCAGTATTTT. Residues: CAISELSKGLDTQYF.

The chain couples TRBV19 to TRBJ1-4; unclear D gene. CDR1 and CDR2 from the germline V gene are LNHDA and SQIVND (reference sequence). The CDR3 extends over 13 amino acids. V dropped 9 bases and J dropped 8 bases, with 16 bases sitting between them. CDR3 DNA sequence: TGTGCCAGCGCCATAGGGCACCTCGAAAAACTGTTTTTT. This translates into CASAIGHLEKLFF.

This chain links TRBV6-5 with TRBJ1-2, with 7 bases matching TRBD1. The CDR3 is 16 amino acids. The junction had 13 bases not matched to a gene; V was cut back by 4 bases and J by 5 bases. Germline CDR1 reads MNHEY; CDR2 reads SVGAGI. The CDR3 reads CASSSLTGPLGYGYTF. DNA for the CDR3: TGTGCCAGCAGTTCTCTGACAGGGCCCCTTGGGTATGGCTACACCTTC.

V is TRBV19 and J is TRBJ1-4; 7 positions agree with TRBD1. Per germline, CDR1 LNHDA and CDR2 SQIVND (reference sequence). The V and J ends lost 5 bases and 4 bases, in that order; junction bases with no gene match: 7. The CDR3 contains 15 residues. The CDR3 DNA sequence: TGTGCCAGTAGTTTCCCCAGGGGGAATAATGAAAAACTGTTTTTT. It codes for CASSFPRGNNEKLFF.

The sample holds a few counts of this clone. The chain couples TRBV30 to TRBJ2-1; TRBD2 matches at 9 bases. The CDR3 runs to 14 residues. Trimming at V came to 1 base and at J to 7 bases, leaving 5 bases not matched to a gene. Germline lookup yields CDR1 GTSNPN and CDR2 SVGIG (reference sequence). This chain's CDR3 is CAWSGGLAVNEQFF. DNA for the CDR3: TGTGCCTGGAGTGGGGGACTAGCTGTGAATGAGCAGTTCTTC. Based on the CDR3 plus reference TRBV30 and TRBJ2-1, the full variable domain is SQTIHQWPATLVQPVGSPLSLECTVEGTSNPNLYWYRQAAGRGLQLLFYSVGIGQISSEVPQNLSASRPQDRQFILSSKKLLLSDSGFYLCAWSGGLAVNEQFFGPGTRLTVL.

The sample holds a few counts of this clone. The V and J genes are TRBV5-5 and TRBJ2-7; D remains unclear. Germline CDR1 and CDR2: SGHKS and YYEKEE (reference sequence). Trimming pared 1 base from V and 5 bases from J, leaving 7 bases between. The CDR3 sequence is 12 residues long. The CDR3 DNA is TGTGCCAGCAGCTTGTATGACGACGAGCAGTACTTC. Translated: CASSLYDDEQYF.

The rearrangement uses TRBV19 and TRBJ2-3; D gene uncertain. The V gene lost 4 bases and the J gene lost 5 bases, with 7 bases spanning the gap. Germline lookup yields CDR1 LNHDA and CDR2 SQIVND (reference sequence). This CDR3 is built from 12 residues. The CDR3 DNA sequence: TGTGCCAGTAGTACCTTCCGAGATACGCAGTATTTT. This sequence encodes CASSTFRDTQYF.

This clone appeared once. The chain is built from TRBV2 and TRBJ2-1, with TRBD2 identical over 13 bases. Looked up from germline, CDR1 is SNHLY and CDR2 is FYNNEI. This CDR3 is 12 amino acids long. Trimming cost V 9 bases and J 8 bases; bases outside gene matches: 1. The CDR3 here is CARGLAGYEQFF. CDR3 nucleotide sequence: TGTGCCAGGGGACTAGCGGGATATGAGCAGTTCTTC.

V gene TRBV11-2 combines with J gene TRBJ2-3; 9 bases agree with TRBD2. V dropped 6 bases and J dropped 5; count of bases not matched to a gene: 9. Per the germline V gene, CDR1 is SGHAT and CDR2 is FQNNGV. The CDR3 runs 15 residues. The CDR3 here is CASRTRGGAEDTQYF. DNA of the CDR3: TGTGCCAGCAGGACGCGCGGGGGGGCGGAAGATACGCAGTATTTT. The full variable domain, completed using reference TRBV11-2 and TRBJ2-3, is EAGVAQSPRYKIIEKRQSVAFWCNPISGHATLYWYQQILGQGPKLLIQFQNNGVVDDSQLPKDRFSAERLKGVDSTLKIQPAKLEDSAVYLCASRTRGGAEDTQYFGPGTRLTVL.

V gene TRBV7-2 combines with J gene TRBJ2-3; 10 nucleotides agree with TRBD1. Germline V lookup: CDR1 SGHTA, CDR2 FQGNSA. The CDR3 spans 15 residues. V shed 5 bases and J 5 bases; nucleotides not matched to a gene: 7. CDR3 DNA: TGTGCCAGCAGCATGAGACAGGGGGCGGGAGATACGCAGTATTTT. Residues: CASSMRQGAGDTQYF.

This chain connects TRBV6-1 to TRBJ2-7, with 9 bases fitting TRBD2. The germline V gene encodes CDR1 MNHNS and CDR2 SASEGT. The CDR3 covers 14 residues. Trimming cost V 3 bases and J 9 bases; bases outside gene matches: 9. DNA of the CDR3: TGTGCCAGCAGTGACGATGGCGGGAGGGTAGTGCAGTACTTC. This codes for CASSDDGGRVVQYF.

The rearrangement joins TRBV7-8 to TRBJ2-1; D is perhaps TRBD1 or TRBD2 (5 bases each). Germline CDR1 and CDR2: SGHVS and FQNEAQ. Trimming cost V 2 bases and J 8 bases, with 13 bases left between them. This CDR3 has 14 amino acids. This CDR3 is CASSLQGPRDEQFF. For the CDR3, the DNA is TGTGCCAGCAGCTTACAGGGCCCGCGGGATGAGCAGTTCTTC.

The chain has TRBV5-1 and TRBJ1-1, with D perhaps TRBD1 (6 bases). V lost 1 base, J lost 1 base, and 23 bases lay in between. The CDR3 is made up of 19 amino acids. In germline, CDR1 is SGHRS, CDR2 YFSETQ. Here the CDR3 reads CASSLLTFSGDVGNTEAFF. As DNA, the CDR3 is TGCGCCAGCAGCTTGTTGACGTTTTCAGGGGACGTCGGGAACACTGAAGCTTTCTTT.

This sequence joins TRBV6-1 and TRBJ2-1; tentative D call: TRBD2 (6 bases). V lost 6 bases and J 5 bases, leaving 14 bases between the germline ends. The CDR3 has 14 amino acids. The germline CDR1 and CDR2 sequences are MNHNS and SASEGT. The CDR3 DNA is TGTGCCAGCAGACAGGCGGGGCCAAACAATGAGCAGTTCTTC. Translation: CASRQAGPNNEQFF.

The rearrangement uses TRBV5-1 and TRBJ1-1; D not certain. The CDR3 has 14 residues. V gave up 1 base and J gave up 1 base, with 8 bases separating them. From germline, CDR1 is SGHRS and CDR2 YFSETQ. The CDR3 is CASSLYPENTEAFF. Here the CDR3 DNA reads TGCGCCAGCAGCTTGTATCCGGAGAACACTGAAGCTTTCTTT.

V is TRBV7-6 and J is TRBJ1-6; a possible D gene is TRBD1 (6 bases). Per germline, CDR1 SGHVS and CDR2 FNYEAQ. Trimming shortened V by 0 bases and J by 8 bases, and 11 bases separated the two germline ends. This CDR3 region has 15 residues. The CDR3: CASSLASGVDSPLHF. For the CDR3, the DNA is TGTGCCAGCAGCTTAGCGTCAGGGGTTGATTCACCCCTCCACTTT.